The source of this T cell receptor (beta chain) is a study of breast tumors, draining lymph nodes, adjacent tissues. Findings of the study overall: Tumors had less TCR diversity than lymph nodes, more than nontumor tissue. Compared with basal-like, luminal-like tumors shared significantly more repertoire with nontumor tissue.

Trimming shortened V by 11 bases and J by 6 bases, and 15 bases separated the two germline ends. The CDR3 is made up of 12 amino acids. Germline V lookup: CDR1 MNHNS, CDR2 SASEGT. This clonotype was found many times. Its antigen remains unknown. TCRdb passed the multiplex PCR reads through MiXCR, listing each CDR3 protein once. Of 180,000 or so distinct CDR3 sequences in the sample, roughly 35% are singletons; the top ten hold about 3.8%. Axillary draining lymph nodes of breast cancer patients supplied the node samples. The V gene is TRBV6-1, the J gene TRBJ2-3; maybe TRBD2 (6 bases). The TCR was taken from a female donor with breast cancer. Some clones in this sample may be carry-over from other donors' samples. Source material: axillary lymph node tissue. CDR3 nucleotide sequence: TGTGCCGCGGTGGGGGGTTCGGATACGCAGTATTTT. As protein: CAAVGGSDTQYF.